This entry is about one T cell receptor beta chain. The antigen is not known. The germline V gene encodes CDR1 LNHDA and CDR2 SQIVND (reference sequence). The CDR3 runs to 15 residues. Trimming stripped 7 bases from V and 4 bases from J, with 19 bases between. TCRdb keeps only in-frame clones here, not all; method: immunoSEQ multiplex PCR. The sample has approximately 150,000 clones, 90% to 95% seen once; the top ten hold under 2.5%. The data belong to a study of T cell responses to AZD1222 COVID-19 vaccine. Study results and limitations: Two AZD1222 doses significantly raised spike-specific TCR breadth and depth over controls. Only after the peak T cell response were repertoires sampled. The donor cohort was predominantly white British with a female majority, and clonal diversity may have been underestimated. Baseline antibody screening turned up just six or seven seropositive AZD1222 recipients.

Sequenced here: peripheral blood, sampled on day 0 of AZD1222 vaccination. The sequence was obtained from an adult in good health. This rearrangement joins TRBV19 to TRBJ2-5; no clear D gene. DNA of the CDR3: TGTGCCAGTACCAAATACATGTCGTTGGGAGAGACCCAGTACTTC. It is translated as CASTKYMSLGETQYF.